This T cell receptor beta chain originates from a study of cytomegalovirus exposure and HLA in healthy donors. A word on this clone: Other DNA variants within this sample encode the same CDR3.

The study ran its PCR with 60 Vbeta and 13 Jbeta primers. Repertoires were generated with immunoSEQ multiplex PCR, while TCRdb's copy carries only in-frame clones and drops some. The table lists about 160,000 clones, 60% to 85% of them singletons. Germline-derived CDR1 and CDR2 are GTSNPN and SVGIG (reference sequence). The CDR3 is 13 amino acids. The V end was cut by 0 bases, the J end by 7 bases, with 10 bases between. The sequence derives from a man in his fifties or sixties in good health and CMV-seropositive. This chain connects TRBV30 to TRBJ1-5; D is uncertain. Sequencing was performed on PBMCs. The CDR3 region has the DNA TGTGCCTGGAGTGTACGCGGGAACCAGCCCCAGCATTTT. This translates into CAWSVRGNQPQHF.